The clone carrying this T cell receptor (beta chain) was counted only a few times. These data come from a study of blood T cell repertoires in COVID-19. Germline CDR1 reads LGHNT; CDR2 reads FRNRAP. CDR3 length: 18 amino acids. V gave up 6 bases and J gave up 8 bases; unmatched junction bases: 15. How the authors handled the data: Amplifying reference gene primers gave estimates of nucleated cell counts. TCRdb's copy holds only in-frame clones and misses some; the assay was immunoSEQ multiplex PCR. Clone size and the V and J calls come from that table; the DNA yielded D and trimming. This sample has 200,000 to 250,000 clones, with 82% found just once.

Sequenced sample: PBMCs or T cells enriched from blood (not recorded which). The rearrangement links TRBV12-5 to TRBJ2-1, with TRBD2 matching 14 bases. The sequence was collected from a woman between 55 and 75 years old who had recovered from COVID-19. The CDR3 nucleotides are TGTGCTAGTGGCTCGGGGGGACTAGCGGGAGCGGCAGGGGATGAGCAGTTCTTC. This translates into CASGSGGLAGAAGDEQFF. Full variable domain (missing parts from reference TRBV12-5 and TRBJ2-1): DARVTQTPRHKVTEMGQEVTMRCQPILGHNTVFWYRQTMMQGLELLAYFRNRAPLDDSGMPKDRFSAEMPDATLATLKIQPSEPRDSAVYFCASGSGGLAGAAGDEQFFGPGTRLTVL.